This is a list of T cell receptor beta chains from one sample in a study of blood T cell repertoires in COVID-19. Repertoires were generated with immunoSEQ multiplex PCR, while TCRdb's copy carries only in-frame clones and drops some. The sample has 100,000 to 110,000 clones; more than 75% are singletons. Input material: peripheral blood. These receptors all stem from a human donor in a cohort sampled during active COVID-19. Both conserved end residues are part of each CDR3. A D gene is named only where the DNA matches it firmly. Expanded clones are given a class, and other clones once, few, many or no size at all.

D gene: TRBD1; J gene: TRBJ1-1; clone size: NA; V gene: TRBV5-1; CDR3 protein: CASSLSGGNTEAFF; CDR3 DNA: TGCGCCAGCAGCTTATCAGGGGGAAACACTGAAGCTTTCTTT
D gene: NA; J gene: TRBJ1-3; clone size: NA; V gene: TRBV7-8; CDR3 protein: CASSRDIAGNTIYF; CDR3 DNA: TGTGCCAGCAGCCGGGACATCGCTGGAAACACCATATATTTT
D gene: NA; J gene: TRBJ2-5; clone size: few; V gene: TRBV11-2; CDR3 protein: CASSGARAQETQYF; CDR3 DNA: TGTGCCAGCAGCGGGGCGCGTGCCCAAGAGACCCAGTACTTC
D gene: TRBD1; J gene: TRBJ1-2; clone size: few; V gene: TRBV30; CDR3 protein: CAWSQGVLDYGYTF; CDR3 DNA: TGTGCCTGGAGCCAGGGGGTACTTGACTATGGCTACACCTTC
D gene: TRBD1; J gene: TRBJ2-7; clone size: NA; V gene: TRBV5-1; CDR3 protein: CASSLAPGQGFYEQYF; CDR3 DNA: TGCGCCAGCAGCTTGGCGCCGGGACAGGGGTTCTACGAGCAGTACTTC
D gene: TRBD1; J gene: TRBJ1-1; clone size: once; V gene: TRBV6-5; CDR3 protein: CASNPTRGTEAFF; CDR3 DNA: TGTGCCAGCAACCCGACCAGGGGGACTGAAGCTTTCTTT
D gene: TRBD1; J gene: TRBJ1-1; clone size: NA; V gene: TRBV5-5; CDR3 protein: CASSPEGTGTEAFF; CDR3 DNA: TGTGCCAGCAGCCCGGAGGGGACAGGGACTGAAGCTTTCTTT
D gene: TRBD1; J gene: TRBJ1-1; clone size: NA; V gene: TRBV2; CDR3 protein: CASRPPGQGLGTEAFF; CDR3 DNA: TGTGCCAGCAGACCCCCGGGACAGGGATTGGGCACTGAAGCTTTCTTT
D gene: NA; J gene: TRBJ2-3; clone size: NA; V gene: TRBV21-1; CDR3 protein: CASSKREVNTDTQYF; CDR3 DNA: TGTGCCAGCAGCAAACGTGAGGTTAACACAGATACGCAGTATTTT
D gene: NA; J gene: TRBJ2-7; clone size: NA; V gene: TRBV5-1; CDR3 protein: CASSGGDSSYEQYF; CDR3 DNA: TGCGCCAGCAGCGGCGGGGACAGCTCCTACGAGCAGTACTTC
D gene: TRBD1; J gene: TRBJ1-4; clone size: NA; V gene: TRBV9; CDR3 protein: CASSESGTVNEKLFF; CDR3 DNA: TGTGCCAGCAGCGAATCCGGGACAGTTAATGAAAAACTGTTTTTT
D gene: NA; J gene: TRBJ1-5; clone size: NA; V gene: TRBV6-5; CDR3 protein: CASIPAMINQPQHF; CDR3 DNA: TGTGCCAGCATCCCTGCGATGATCAATCAGCCCCAGCATTTT
D gene: TRBD1; J gene: TRBJ1-2; clone size: NA; V gene: TRBV6-5; CDR3 protein: CASNDRRDRGYGYTF; CDR3 DNA: TGTGCCAGCAACGACCGCCGGGACAGGGGATATGGCTACACCTTC
D gene: TRBD1; J gene: TRBJ2-7; clone size: NA; V gene: TRBV11-2; CDR3 protein: CASSPGTGGEQYF; CDR3 DNA: TGTGCCAGCAGTCCCGGGACAGGGGGCGAGCAGTACTTC
D gene: TRBD2; J gene: TRBJ2-3; clone size: NA; V gene: TRBV11-2; CDR3 protein: CASRTAGGTDTQYF; CDR3 DNA: TGTGCCAGCAGAACAGCGGGGGGCACAGATACGCAGTATTTT
D gene: TRBD2; J gene: TRBJ2-7; clone size: NA; V gene: TRBV5-1; CDR3 protein: CASSSSGSAYEQYF; CDR3 DNA: TGCGCCAGCAGCTCGAGCGGGAGCGCCTACGAGCAGTACTTC
D gene: NA; J gene: TRBJ1-3; clone size: NA; V gene: TRBV3-1/TRBV3-2; CDR3 protein: CASSQARQVRNTIYF; CDR3 DNA: TGTGCCAGCAGCCAAGCGCGACAGGTCAGAAACACCATATATTTT
D gene: NA; J gene: TRBJ1-6; clone size: NA; V gene: TRBV20-1; CDR3 protein: CSASDRGALHF; CDR3 DNA: TGCAGTGCTTCCGACCGGGGGGCCCTCCACTTT
D gene: TRBD1; J gene: TRBJ1-1; clone size: NA; V gene: TRBV6-5; CDR3 protein: CASRRQGRSTEAFF; CDR3 DNA: TGTGCCAGCAGACGACAGGGAAGGTCCACTGAAGCTTTCTTT
D gene: TRBD1; J gene: TRBJ1-2; clone size: NA; V gene: TRBV3-1/TRBV3-2; CDR3 protein: CASSRRGNYGYTF; CDR3 DNA: TGTGCCAGCAGCCGCAGGGGGAACTATGGCTACACCTTC
D gene: NA; J gene: TRBJ1-3; clone size: NA; V gene: TRBV2; CDR3 protein: CASSDQTGLGNTIYF; CDR3 DNA: TGTGCCAGCAGTGACCAGACAGGTTTAGGAAACACCATATATTTT
D gene: NA; J gene: TRBJ1-2; clone size: NA; V gene: TRBV7-9; CDR3 protein: CASSLDLLYYGYTF; CDR3 DNA: TGTGCCAGCAGCTTAGATTTGTTATACTATGGCTACACCTTC
D gene: TRBD2; J gene: TRBJ2-1; clone size: NA; V gene: TRBV18; CDR3 protein: CASSPGGRVSYNEQFF; CDR3 DNA: TGTGCCAGCTCACCGGGCGGGAGGGTCTCCTACAATGAGCAGTTCTTC
D gene: NA; J gene: TRBJ2-3; clone size: few; V gene: TRBV12-1; CDR3 protein: CASSQGLAGDSSTDTQYF; CDR3 DNA: TGTGCCAGCAGCCAGGGACTAGCGGGGGACTCTAGCACAGATACGCAGTATTTT
D gene: NA; J gene: TRBJ2-7; clone size: NA; V gene: TRBV2; CDR3 protein: CASRYSYEQYF; CDR3 DNA: TGTGCCAGCAGGTACTCCTACGAGCAGTACTTC
D gene: NA; J gene: TRBJ2-7; clone size: NA; V gene: TRBV12-3/TRBV12-4; CDR3 protein: CASSLTGRREQYF; CDR3 DNA: TGTGCCAGCAGCTTGACAGGACGACGGGAGCAGTACTTC
D gene: NA; J gene: TRBJ1-1; clone size: NA; V gene: TRBV18; CDR3 protein: CASSPTVMNTEAFF; CDR3 DNA: TGTGCCAGCTCACCGACAGTCATGAACACTGAAGCTTTCTTT
D gene: NA; J gene: TRBJ1-3; clone size: NA; V gene: TRBV9; CDR3 protein: CASSEAGPSGNTIYF; CDR3 DNA: TGTGCCAGCAGCGAAGCGGGACCCTCTGGAAACACCATATATTTT
D gene: NA; J gene: TRBJ2-7; clone size: NA; V gene: TRBV10-2; CDR3 protein: CASSEQRGKGEQYF; CDR3 DNA: TGCGCCAGCAGTGAGCAGAGAGGGAAGGGAGAGCAGTACTTC
D gene: TRBD1; J gene: TRBJ1-1; clone size: NA; V gene: TRBV19; CDR3 protein: CASSMERGPNTEAFF; CDR3 DNA: TGTGCCAGTAGTATGGAAAGGGGGCCGAACACTGAAGCTTTCTTT
D gene: TRBD1; J gene: TRBJ2-1; clone size: NA; V gene: TRBV19; CDR3 protein: CASGQIGTGGNEQFF; CDR3 DNA: TGTGCCAGTGGCCAGATCGGGACAGGGGGGAATGAGCAGTTCTTC
D gene: NA; J gene: TRBJ2-3; clone size: NA; V gene: TRBV9; CDR3 protein: CASSVGGGEGDTQYF; CDR3 DNA: TGTGCCAGCAGCGTAGGGGGGGGCGAGGGAGATACGCAGTATTTT
D gene: NA; J gene: TRBJ1-2; clone size: few; V gene: TRBV7-2; CDR3 protein: CASSEGGGGNYGYTF; CDR3 DNA: TGTGCCAGCAGCGAAGGGGGGGGAGGGAACTATGGCTACACCTTC
D gene: TRBD1; J gene: TRBJ2-4; clone size: NA; V gene: TRBV18; CDR3 protein: CASSPRTGDIRNIQYF; CDR3 DNA: TGTGCCAGCTCACCACGGACAGGGGATATTAGAAACATTCAGTACTTC
D gene: TRBD2; J gene: TRBJ2-2; clone size: NA; V gene: TRBV2; CDR3 protein: CASSGSGGAVTGELFF; CDR3 DNA: TGTGCCAGCAGTGGGAGCGGGGGGGCTGTCACCGGGGAGCTGTTTTTT
D gene: NA; J gene: TRBJ1-5; clone size: NA; V gene: TRBV4-3; CDR3 protein: CASSQSIGGPNQPQHF; CDR3 DNA: TGCGCCAGCAGCCAATCCATCGGGGGGCCCAATCAGCCCCAGCATTTT
D gene: NA; J gene: TRBJ1-3; clone size: NA; V gene: TRBV5-1; CDR3 protein: CASSPGSITSGNTIYF; CDR3 DNA: TGCGCCAGCAGCCCTGGTAGTATAACCTCTGGAAACACCATATATTTT
D gene: TRBD1; J gene: TRBJ1-6; clone size: NA; V gene: TRBV5-1; CDR3 protein: CASSFRDSASSYNSPLHF; CDR3 DNA: TGCGCCAGCAGCTTTAGGGACAGCGCGAGCTCCTATAATTCACCCCTCCACTTT
D gene: TRBD1; J gene: TRBJ1-5; clone size: NA; V gene: TRBV6-6; CDR3 protein: CASSYSTGAVEAQHF; CDR3 DNA: TGTGCCAGCAGTTACTCGACAGGGGCGGTAGAGGCCCAGCATTTT
D gene: TRBD1; J gene: TRBJ1-6; clone size: NA; V gene: TRBV5-1; CDR3 protein: CASSLGQGGPSPLHF; CDR3 DNA: TGCGCCAGCAGCTTGGGACAGGGGGGGCCTTCACCCCTCCACTTT
D gene: NA; J gene: TRBJ1-2; clone size: NA; V gene: TRBV30; CDR3 protein: CAWSTERSYGYTF; CDR3 DNA: TGTGCCTGGAGTACTGAGCGGTCCTATGGCTACACCTTC
D gene: TRBD1; J gene: TRBJ1-6; clone size: NA; V gene: TRBV5-6; CDR3 protein: CASTRDRVSSPLHF; CDR3 DNA: TGTGCCAGCACCCGGGACAGGGTTTCTTCACCCCTCCACTTT
D gene: NA; J gene: TRBJ2-5; clone size: once; V gene: TRBV7-9; CDR3 protein: CASSPTGKEEETQYF; CDR3 DNA: TGTGCCAGCAGCCCCACCGGAAAGGAGGAAGAGACCCAGTACTTC
D gene: TRBD2; J gene: TRBJ2-1; clone size: NA; V gene: TRBV14; CDR3 protein: CASSFGPLTSGRGGSEQFF; CDR3 DNA: TGTGCCAGCAGCTTCGGCCCCCTGACTAGCGGGAGGGGAGGCTCTGAGCAGTTCTTC
D gene: NA; J gene: TRBJ2-3; clone size: NA; V gene: TRBV9; CDR3 protein: CASSVVGAPAGDTQYF; CDR3 DNA: TGTGCCAGCAGCGTAGTGGGGGCCCCGGCCGGAGATACGCAGTATTTT
D gene: NA; J gene: TRBJ1-1; clone size: NA; V gene: TRBV3-1/TRBV3-2; CDR3 protein: CASTSWGQGRVWGTEAFF; CDR3 DNA: TGTGCCAGCACCTCCTGGGGGCAGGGGAGAGTTTGGGGCACTGAAGCTTTCTTT
D gene: TRBD1; J gene: TRBJ1-1; clone size: once; V gene: TRBV7-2; CDR3 protein: CASSFRTGGGTEAFF; CDR3 DNA: TGTGCCAGCAGCTTCCGGACAGGGGGAGGGACTGAAGCTTTCTTT
D gene: NA; J gene: TRBJ2-7; clone size: NA; V gene: TRBV5-4; CDR3 protein: CASSPGTSIYEQYF; CDR3 DNA: TGTGCCAGCAGCCCAGGGACAAGTATCTACGAGCAGTACTTC
D gene: NA; J gene: TRBJ1-5; clone size: NA; V gene: TRBV20-1; CDR3 protein: CSASVLGAISNQPQHF; CDR3 DNA: TGCAGTGCTAGTGTGTTGGGGGCGATTAGCAATCAGCCCCAGCATTTT
D gene: TRBD2; J gene: TRBJ2-7; clone size: NA; V gene: TRBV6-2/TRBV6-3; CDR3 protein: CASSLGLANYYEQYF; CDR3 DNA: TGTGCCAGCAGTCTGGGACTAGCTAACTACTACGAGCAGTACTTC
D gene: TRBD1; J gene: TRBJ1-1; clone size: NA; V gene: TRBV27; CDR3 protein: CASRKQGSNTEAFF; CDR3 DNA: TGTGCCAGCAGGAAACAGGGGTCGAACACTGAAGCTTTCTTT
D gene: TRBD1; J gene: TRBJ2-1; clone size: NA; V gene: TRBV20-1; CDR3 protein: CSATDRGQLLYNEQFF; CDR3 DNA: TGCAGTGCTACTGACAGGGGCCAGCTTCTCTACAATGAGCAGTTCTTC
D gene: TRBD2; J gene: TRBJ2-7; clone size: few; V gene: TRBV5-1; CDR3 protein: CASSPGAGDSYEQYF; CDR3 DNA: TGCGCCAGCAGCCCCGGGGCGGGGGATTCCTACGAGCAGTACTTC
D gene: NA; J gene: TRBJ2-7; clone size: few; V gene: TRBV13; CDR3 protein: CASSLGGAAQGRKYF; CDR3 DNA: TGTGCCAGCAGCTTAGGAGGGGCAGCACAAGGCAGGAAGTACTTC
D gene: NA; J gene: TRBJ2-1; clone size: NA; V gene: TRBV29-1; CDR3 protein: CSVNPGVYNEQFF; CDR3 DNA: TGCAGCGTTAATCCGGGAGTCTACAATGAGCAGTTCTTC
D gene: TRBD1; J gene: TRBJ1-1; clone size: NA; V gene: TRBV7-2; CDR3 protein: CASSLAGTGSRAFF; CDR3 DNA: TGTGCCAGCAGCTTAGCAGGGACAGGGAGTCGAGCTTTCTTT
D gene: TRBD1; J gene: TRBJ1-6; clone size: few; V gene: TRBV6-5; CDR3 protein: CASSYSWDRNSPLHF; CDR3 DNA: TGTGCCAGCAGTTACTCATGGGACAGAAATTCACCCCTCCACTTT
D gene: NA; J gene: TRBJ1-5; clone size: NA; V gene: TRBV2; CDR3 protein: CASSGGGQPQHF; CDR3 DNA: TGTGCCAGCAGTGGAGGGGGTCAGCCCCAGCATTTT
D gene: TRBD2; J gene: TRBJ2-2; clone size: NA; V gene: TRBV5-1; CDR3 protein: CASRNVGGANTGELFF; CDR3 DNA: TGCGCCAGCAGGAACGTGGGAGGGGCGAACACCGGGGAGCTGTTTTTT